This TCR beta chain was recovered during a study of blood T cell repertoires in COVID-19. Across the study: Material from acute and convalescent COVID-19 was sourced from the United States, Italy and Spain.

Data came from immunoSEQ multiplex PCR; TCRdb stores just in-frame clones and leaves some out. The sample consists of hundreds of thousands of clones, around nine tenths of them appearing once. V trimming: 3 bases; J trimming: 4 bases; junction bases outside the gene matches: 8. CDR3 size: 15 residues. CDR1 is MGHRA and CDR2 is YSYEKL in the germline V gene. By sample fraction, this clone is medium-sized. Source material: peripheral blood. V gene TRBV4-1 combines with J gene TRBJ1-2; 7 bases fit TRBD1. The clonotype was recovered from a human donor in a cohort sampled during active COVID-19. The CDR3, as DNA: TGCGCCAGCAGCCACACAGGGGCCGAAAGCTATGGCTACACCTTC. As protein: CASSHTGAESYGYTF.